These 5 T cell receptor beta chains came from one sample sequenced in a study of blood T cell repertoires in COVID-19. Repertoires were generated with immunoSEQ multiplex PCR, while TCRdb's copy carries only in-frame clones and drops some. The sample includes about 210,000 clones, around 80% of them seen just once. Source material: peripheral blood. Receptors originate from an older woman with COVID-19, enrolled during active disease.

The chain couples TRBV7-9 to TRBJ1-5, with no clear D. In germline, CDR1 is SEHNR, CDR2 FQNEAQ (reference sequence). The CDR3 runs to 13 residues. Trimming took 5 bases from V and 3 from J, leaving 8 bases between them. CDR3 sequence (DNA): TGTGCCAGCAGCCCCATGTTCAATCAGCCCCAGCATTTT. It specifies CASSPMFNQPQHF.

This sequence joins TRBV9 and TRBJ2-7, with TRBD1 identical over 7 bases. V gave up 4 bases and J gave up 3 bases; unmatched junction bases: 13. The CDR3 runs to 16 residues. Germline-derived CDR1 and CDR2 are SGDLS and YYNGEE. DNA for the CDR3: TGTGCCAGCAGCCCCCAGGACAGGACAAGAGACTACGAGCAGTACTTC. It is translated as CASSPQDRTRDYEQYF.

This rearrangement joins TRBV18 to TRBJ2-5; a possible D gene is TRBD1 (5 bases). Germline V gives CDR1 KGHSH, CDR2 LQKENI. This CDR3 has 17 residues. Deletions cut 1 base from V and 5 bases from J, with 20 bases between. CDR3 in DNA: TGTGCCAGCTCACCACTAGGTCCAGGGCTCCGCCGGGAGACCCAGTACTTC. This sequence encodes CASSPLGPGLRRETQYF. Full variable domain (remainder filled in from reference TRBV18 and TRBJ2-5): NAGVMQNPRHLVRRRGQEARLRCSPMKGHSHVYWYRQLPEEGLKFMVYLQKENIIDESGMPKERFSAEFPKEGPSILRIQQVVRGDSAAYFCASSPLGPGLRRETQYFGPGTRLLVL.

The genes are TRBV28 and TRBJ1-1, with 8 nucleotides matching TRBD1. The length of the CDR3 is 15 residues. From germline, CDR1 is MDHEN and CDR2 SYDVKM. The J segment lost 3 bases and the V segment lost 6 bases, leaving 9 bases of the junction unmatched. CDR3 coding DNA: TGTGCCAGCAGCCGTTCAGGGGGCGCCGACACTGAAGCTTTCTTT. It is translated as CASSRSGGADTEAFF.

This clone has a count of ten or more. In nucleotides, the CDR3 is TGTGCCAGCAGCTTAGGACAGGCGGGCAATCAGCCCCAGCATTTT. Its protein is CASSLGQAGNQPQHF. The rearrangement links TRBV7-8 to TRBJ1-5, with D possibly TRBD1 on 6 matching bases. Germline V gene sequence: CDR1 SGHVS, CDR2 FQNEAQ. Trimming took 1 base from V and 2 from J, leaving 9 bases between them. The CDR3 is 15 amino acids.